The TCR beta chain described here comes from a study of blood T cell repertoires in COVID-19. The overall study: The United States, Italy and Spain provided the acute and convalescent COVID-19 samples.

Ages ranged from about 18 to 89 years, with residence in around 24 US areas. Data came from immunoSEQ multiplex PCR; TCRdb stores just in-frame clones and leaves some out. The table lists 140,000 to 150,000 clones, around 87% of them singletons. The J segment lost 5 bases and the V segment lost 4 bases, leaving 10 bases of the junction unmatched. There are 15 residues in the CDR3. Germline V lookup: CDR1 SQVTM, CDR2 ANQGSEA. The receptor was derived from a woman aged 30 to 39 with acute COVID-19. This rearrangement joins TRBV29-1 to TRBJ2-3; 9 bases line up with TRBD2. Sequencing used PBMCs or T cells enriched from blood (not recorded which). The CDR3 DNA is TGCAGCGTTGCGGGATTTAGCGGGAGTCTAGATACGCAGTATTTT. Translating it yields CSVAGFSGSLDTQYF.